Following are 18 T cell receptor beta chains from one sample sequenced in a study of blood T cell repertoires in COVID-19 (TCRdb year 2020). Libraries were made using the immunoSEQ multiplex PCR assay. Held by TCRdb, this immuneACCESS table contains in-frame sequences only and omits some clones. Under half of the omission traces to an unresolved V gene where checked; the cause of the rest is unknown. The sample table holds some 70,000 clones, of which about 87% were seen once. About 2.3% of the sample belongs to the ten largest clones. The specimen was peripheral blood. These TCRs come from a human donor in a cohort sampled during active COVID-19.

The chain uses TRBV7-9 and TRBJ1-1; D not resolved. CDR3 length: 14 amino acids. V lost 3 bases and J lost 0, with 8 bases in between. Germline V gene sequence: CDR1 SEHNR, CDR2 FQNEAQ (reference sequence). The CDR3: CASSFVQMNTEAFF. CDR3 coding DNA: TGTGCCAGCAGCTTTGTCCAGATGAACACTGAAGCTTTCTTT.

The chain employs TRBV6-5 and TRBJ1-5, with D tentatively TRBD1 (6 bases). Germline CDR1 and CDR2: MNHEY and SVGAGI. Trimming took off 10 bases at V and 0 bases at J, with 16 bases between the two ends. The CDR3 has 15 residues. The CDR3 DNA follows: TGTGCCACTCATCAGGGGACCTATAGCAATCAGCCCCAGCATTTT. Translated, it gives CATHQGTYSNQPQHF.

The chain links TRBV28 to TRBJ1-1, with 9 nucleotides matching TRBD1. Germline CDR1 MDHEN, CDR2 SYDVKM. This CDR3 has 15 residues. With V trimmed by 5 bases and J by 1 base, 5 bases remained unmatched. This chain's CDR3 is CASSHLGQGNTEAFF. The CDR3 region has the DNA TGTGCCAGCAGTCACCTGGGACAGGGGAACACTGAAGCTTTCTTT. The whole variable domain, filled in from reference TRBV28 and TRBJ1-1, reads DVKVTQSSRYLVKRTGEKVFLECVQDMDHENMFWYRQDPGLGLRLIYFSYDVKMKEKGDIPEGYSVSREKKERFSLILESASTNQTSMYLCASSHLGQGNTEAFFGQGTRLTVV.

The chain links TRBV11-2 to TRBJ2-6; unclear D gene. Germline V gene sequence: CDR1 SGHAT, CDR2 FQNNGV. With 3 bases removed from V and 0 bases from J, the gap between germline ends came to 6 bases. The CDR3 length is 15 residues. The CDR3 region has the DNA TGTGCCAGCAGCTTGCGCGCCTCTGGGGCCAACGTCCTGACTTTC. It is translated as CASSLRASGANVLTF.

The rearrangement joins TRBV10-2 to TRBJ1-2; D perhaps matches TRBD1 (5 bases). The length of the CDR3 is 15 residues. Per germline, CDR1 WSHSY and CDR2 SAAADI. Trimming removed 10 bases at V and 8 bases at J, with 26 bases between. CDR3 amino acids: CATEQGTGPVGGYTF. The CDR3 DNA reads TGCGCCACCGAGCAGGGTACAGGCCCCGTGGGGGGCTACACCTTC.

This clone was seen once. The gene calls are TRBV2 and TRBJ1-5; no clear D. Germline CDR1 reads SNHLY; CDR2 reads FYNNEI. The CDR3 contains 12 residues. V lost 7 bases, J lost 5 bases, and 9 bases lay in between. DNA for the CDR3: TGTGCCAGCACCCCGAGGGATCAGCCCCAGCATTTT. Amino acids: CASTPRDQPQHF.

This chain joins TRBV30 and TRBJ2-5, with 8 positions matching TRBD2. The V segment lost 0 bases and the J segment 2 bases; nucleotides outside the gene matches: 8. CDR3 size: 16 residues. In germline, CDR1 is GTSNPN, CDR2 SVGIG (reference sequence). The CDR3: CAWSVPPREVQETQYF. The CDR3 coding sequence is TGTGCCTGGAGTGTACCCCCGCGGGAGGTACAAGAGACCCAGTACTTC.

The chain joins TRBV28 to TRBJ2-1, with TRBD1 matching 8 bases. The CDR3 runs 15 residues. The J segment lost 6 bases and the V segment lost 2 bases, leaving 6 bases of the junction unmatched. CDR1 MDHEN and CDR2 SYDVKM come from the germline V gene. The CDR3 is CASSLIGQGANEQFF. The CDR3 bases are TGTGCCAGCAGTTTAATAGGGCAGGGGGCCAATGAGCAGTTCTTC.

The CDR3 loop is CASSLLQSYEQYF. In nucleotides, the CDR3 is TGTGCCAGCAGTTTGCTACAGTCCTACGAGCAGTACTTC. The V call is TRBV28, the J call TRBJ2-7; D not resolved. Germline loops: CDR1 MDHEN, CDR2 SYDVKM. The CDR3 has 13 amino acids. V was cut by 3 bases and J by 1 base, with 7 bases left in between.

The rearrangement uses TRBV10-1 and TRBJ2-1; 8 positions match TRBD2. Germline trimming cut 4 bases from V and 6 bases from J; bases unmatched to any gene: 8. The CDR3 contains 15 residues. The germline CDR1 and CDR2 sequences are WNHNN and SYGVQD (reference sequence). The CDR3 DNA reads as TGCGCCAGCAGTGTTTCTGCGGGGGGATCCAATGAGCAGTTCTTC. Its protein is CASSVSAGGSNEQFF.

The V gene is TRBV4-3, the J gene TRBJ1-1; D is uncertain. Germline CDR1 LGHNA, CDR2 YSLEER. The length of the CDR3 is 16 residues. V was pared by 1 base and J by 0 bases, with 12 bases between. In DNA, the CDR3 is TGCGCCAGCAGCCAAGGGGCAGGAAGTATGAACACTGAAGCTTTCTTT. It codes for CASSQGAGSMNTEAFF.

CDR3 amino acids: CAITRDSITQFSGNTIYF. CDR3 coding DNA: TGTGCCATCACTAGGGACAGCATTACTCAATTCTCTGGAAACACCATATATTTT. The chain links TRBV2 to TRBJ1-3, with 7 nucleotides matching TRBD1. J gave up 0 bases and V 10 bases, and 18 bases lay outside the gene matches. CDR3 length: 18 amino acids. Per the germline V gene, CDR1 is SNHLY and CDR2 is FYNNEI.

V is TRBV10-3 and J is TRBJ1-6; possible D gene TRBD1, 5 bases. The germline V gene has CDR1 ENHRY and CDR2 SYGVKD. V was pared by 4 bases and J by 7 bases, with 11 bases between. This CDR3 has 14 residues. CDR3: CAISVGVQNSPLHF. CDR3 nucleotides: TGTGCCATCAGTGTAGGGGTACAGAATTCACCCCTCCACTTT.

V gene TRBV6-6 combines with J gene TRBJ1-2; maybe TRBD1 (6 bases). The CDR3 spans 13 residues. V lost 10 bases to trimming and J lost 7 bases, with 19 bases between them. Germline-derived CDR1 and CDR2 are MNHNY and SVGAGI (reference sequence). The CDR3 loop reads CATDLQGLAGYTF. CDR3 DNA: TGTGCCACCGATCTACAGGGTCTGGCTGGCTACACCTTC.

This clone was picked up a small number of times. The gene calls are TRBV5-4 and TRBJ1-1; 7 bases agree with TRBD1. CDR3 size: 13 residues. Per the germline V gene, CDR1 is SGHNT and CDR2 is YYREEE (reference sequence). V gave up 4 bases and J gave up 8 bases; unmatched junction bases: 8. CDR3 nucleotide sequence: TGTGCCAGCAGCCATACAGGGGCCCTGGAAGCTTTCTTT. This codes for CASSHTGALEAFF.

V is TRBV10-3 and J is TRBJ2-7; 8 bases are shared with TRBD1. V trimming: 0 bases; J trimming: 5 bases; junction bases outside the gene matches: 12. The CDR3 consists of 17 residues. Germline V gene lookup returns CDR1 ENHRY and CDR2 SYGVKD. The CDR3 nucleotides read TGTGCCATCAGTGAGTCTGTTCATTTACAGGGGGAACACGAGCAGTACTTC. Protein sequence: CAISESVHLQGEHEQYF.

This rearrangement joins TRBV13 to TRBJ2-2; D may be TRBD2 (5 bases). CDR3 size: 14 residues. Germline V gives CDR1 PRHDT, CDR2 FYEKMQ (reference sequence). Trimming left V 5 bases short and J 6 bases short, with 13 bases between. CDR3 in amino acids: CASSRVSGSGELFF. The CDR3 bases are TGTGCCAGCAGCCGTGTATCGGGATCCGGGGAGCTGTTTTTT.

The J gene is TRBJ1-1, the V gene TRBV5-1; D perhaps matches TRBD1 (5 bases). The ends were cut back, 4 bases at V and 4 bases at J, with 14 bases in the middle. Per the germline V gene, CDR1 is SGHRS and CDR2 is YFSETQ. CDR3 length equals 14 residues. CDR3 in DNA: TGCGCCAGCAGCGCGGGACCTGGGGGCACTGAAGCTTTCTTT. As protein: CASSAGPGGTEAFF. The entire variable domain, with the rest obtained from reference TRBV5-1 and TRBJ1-1, is as follows: KAGVTQTPRYLIKTRGQQVTLSCSPISGHRSVSWYQQTPGQGLQFLFEYFSETQRNKGNFPGRFSGRQFSNSRSEMNVSTLELGDSALYLCASSAGPGGTEAFFGQGTRLTVV.